Presented here are 28 T cell receptor beta chains from one specimen sequenced in a study of cytomegalovirus exposure and HLA in healthy donors. A multiplex PCR was run with 60 Vbeta primers and 13 Jbeta primers. Method: immunoSEQ multiplex PCR; TCRdb's copy keeps in-frame clones and lacks some. This table has 100,000 to 120,000 clones, less than 85% appearing once. Sequenced material: PBMCs. The receptors shown here come from a man between 40 and 49 years old in good health and CMV-seropositive.

This chain connects TRBV4-1 to TRBJ2-7; D gene uncertain. The CDR3 has 14 residues. Germline V lookup: CDR1 MGHRA, CDR2 YSYEKL. Trimming took off 4 bases at V and 0 bases at J, with 10 bases between the two ends. The CDR3 sequence: CASSLGSTSYEQYF. DNA for the CDR3: TGCGCCAGCAGCCTCGGGTCAACCTCCTACGAGCAGTACTTC.

The rearrangement uses TRBV28 and TRBJ2-7, with 10 bases that match TRBD1. The CDR3 runs to 13 residues. Trimming at V came to 8 bases and at J to 2 bases, leaving 3 bases not matched to a gene. CDR1 MDHEN and CDR2 SYDVKM come from the germline V gene. Here the CDR3 reads CASLGQGAYEQYF. CDR3 in DNA: TGTGCCAGCCTAGGACAGGGGGCCTACGAGCAGTACTTC.

This CDR3 is CAISEVEGAGNEKLFF. In DNA form, the CDR3 reads TGTGCCATCAGTGAGGTGGAAGGGGCTGGGAATGAAAAACTGTTTTTT. The chain links TRBV10-3 to TRBJ1-4; D may be TRBD1 (5 bases). Trimming shortened V by 2 bases and J by 5 bases, and 15 bases separated the two germline ends. Looked up from germline, CDR1 is ENHRY and CDR2 is SYGVKD. The CDR3 has 16 amino acids.

The rearrangement uses TRBV4-1 and TRBJ1-4, with 10 bases that match TRBD1. CDR1 is MGHRA, CDR2 YSYEKL, per germline. CDR3 length equals 21 residues. The J segment lost 4 bases and the V segment lost 0 bases, leaving 17 bases of the junction unmatched. The CDR3 loop is CASSQDTTGTGVPWLNEKLFF. The CDR3 region has the DNA TGCGCCAGCAGCCAAGATACGACCGGGACAGGGGTCCCTTGGCTTAATGAAAAACTGTTTTTT.

This clone was counted a few times. The chain carries TRBV4-1 and TRBJ2-1; D is perhaps TRBD1 (5 bases). The CDR3 is 15 residues long. The germline V and J ends were trimmed by 6 bases and 11 bases, with 23 bases remaining between them. CDR1 is MGHRA, CDR2 YSYEKL, per germline. In DNA, the CDR3 is TGCGCCAGCAGTCTTACCCTAACCGACCAGGGTAAGCAGTTCTTC. Translation gives CASSLTLTDQGKQFF.

The V and J genes are TRBV7-9 and TRBJ1-1, with 7 bases aligning to TRBD1. Looked up from germline, CDR1 is SEHNR and CDR2 is FQNEAQ (reference sequence). This CDR3 spans 13 amino acids. J lost 5 bases, V lost 5 bases, and 5 bases had no gene match. The CDR3 nucleotides are TGTGCCAGCAGCGCGCAGGGGGGAACTGAAGCTTTCTTT. Translating gives CASSAQGGTEAFF.

This clone came up a few times. This chain connects TRBV5-1 to TRBJ2-7; TRBD2 agrees at 10 bases. The germline gives CDR1 SGHRS, CDR2 YFSETQ. The CDR3 runs 16 residues. Trimming at V came to 0 bases and at J to 4 bases, leaving 7 bases not matched to a gene. CDR3 nucleotides: TGCGCCAGCAGCTTGGGCGAGGGACTAGCGTCATACGAGCAGTACTTC. It translates to CASSLGEGLASYEQYF. Full variable domain (missing parts from reference TRBV5-1 and TRBJ2-7): KAGVTQTPRYLIKTRGQQVTLSCSPISGHRSVSWYQQTPGQGLQFLFEYFSETQRNKGNFPGRFSGRQFSNSRSEMNVSTLELGDSALYLCASSLGEGLASYEQYFGPGTRLTVT.

The sample holds one count of this clone. This chain connects TRBV5-6 to TRBJ1-1; weak D call: TRBD1 (6 bases). The CDR3 consists of 15 residues. Between the trimmed V and J ends, which lost 3 bases and 1 base, there was a span of 13 bases. Per germline, CDR1 SGHDT and CDR2 YYEEEE. CDR3 DNA sequence: TGTGCCAGCAGCTCGGAGACAGGCAGGAACACTGAAGCTTTCTTT. As protein: CASSSETGRNTEAFF.

This chain uses TRBV18 with TRBJ1-1, with D possibly TRBD1 on 5 matching bases. This CDR3 has 15 residues. Trimming removed 5 bases at V and 1 base at J, with 14 bases between. Germline V gene data show CDR1 as KGHSH and CDR2 as LQKENI. CDR3 bases: TGTGCCAGCTCATCCCTGGGAGGGGAGAACACTGAAGCTTTCTTT. Translating it yields CASSSLGGENTEAFF.

This clone was picked up a small number of times. This chain uses TRBV27 with TRBJ2-6, with TRBD1 as a possible D gene (6 bases). The germline V gene encodes CDR1 MNHEY and CDR2 SMNVEV (reference sequence). This CDR3 has 16 amino acids. Deletions cut 5 bases from V and 0 bases from J, with 11 bases between. Written as DNA, the CDR3 is TGTGCCAGCAGTAATGACAGGCTCTCTGGGGCCAACGTCCTGACTTTC. It encodes CASSNDRLSGANVLTF.

The chain is built from TRBV4-3 and TRBJ1-2; weak D call: TRBD1 (6 bases). The CDR3 is made up of 16 amino acids. Trimming took off 0 bases at V and 6 bases at J, with 17 bases between the two ends. Germline CDR1 LGHNA, CDR2 YSLEER. CDR3 region: CASSQEARDTWDGYTF. In DNA, the CDR3 is TGCGCCAGCAGCCAAGAAGCTCGGGACACCTGGGATGGCTACACCTTC.

The rearrangement links TRBV5-1 to TRBJ1-2, with 9 bases fitting TRBD1. Germline V gene sequence: CDR1 SGHRS, CDR2 YFSETQ. The CDR3 is 14 residues long. V lost 2 bases to trimming and J lost 7 bases; unmatched junction nucleotides: 6. In DNA form, the CDR3 reads TGCGCCAGCAGCTTACCCGGGACAGGGAGTGGCTACACCTTC. Amino acid sequence: CASSLPGTGSGYTF.

The rearrangement links TRBV2 to TRBJ1-1; 11 nucleotides align to TRBD1. V was pared by 10 bases and J by 0 bases, with 7 bases of the junction left unmatched. CDR1 and CDR2 from the germline V gene are SNHLY and FYNNEI. This CDR3 has 15 residues. The CDR3 here is CATIGQGAMNTEAFF. Here the CDR3 DNA reads TGTGCCACCATAGGACAGGGGGCTATGAACACTGAAGCTTTCTTT.

In nucleotides, the CDR3 is TGTGCCAGCAGTTACTCCGGGACAGGGGTGAGCACTGAAGCTTTCTTT. It is translated as CASSYSGTGVSTEAFF. J is TRBJ1-1 and V is TRBV6-5; 10 positions match TRBD1. V was pared by 0 bases and J by 4 bases, with 5 bases of the junction left unmatched. The CDR3 is 16 amino acids. Germline loops: CDR1 MNHEY, CDR2 SVGAGI.

The genes are TRBV7-2 and TRBJ2-7, with D maybe TRBD2 (6 bases). CDR1 SGHTA and CDR2 FQGNSA come from the germline V gene. Trimming took off 5 bases at V and 2 bases at J, with 13 bases between the two ends. This CDR3 comprises 14 residues. The CDR3 here is CASSRSGPTYEQYF. In nucleotides, the CDR3 is TGTGCCAGCAGCCGAAGCGGGCCAACCTACGAGCAGTACTTC.

The chain employs TRBV11-2 and TRBJ2-3; TRBD1 is a possible D gene (6 bases). The CDR3 is made up of 16 amino acids. Germline assignment: CDR1 SGHAT and CDR2 FQNNGV. Trimming shortened V by 6 bases and J by 8 bases, and 24 bases separated the two germline ends. The CDR3 protein is CASRSFRGRGPGTQYF. CDR3 DNA: TGTGCCAGCAGGTCCTTCCGGGGCAGGGGACCTGGTACGCAGTATTTT.

This chain uses TRBV19 with TRBJ2-3; 10 positions match TRBD2. V was clipped by 5 bases and J by 6 bases; unmatched bases: 8. The CDR3 is made up of 15 amino acids. The germline V gene has CDR1 LNHDA and CDR2 SQIVND (reference sequence). The CDR3 nucleotides read TGTGCCAGTAGTCACAGCGGGGGGGGTGTGGATACGCAGTATTTT. Amino acids: CASSHSGGGVDTQYF. The full variable domain, with the rest looked up from reference TRBV19 and TRBJ2-3, is DGGITQSPKYLFRKEGQNVTLSCEQNLNHDAMYWYRQDPGQGLRLIYYSQIVNDFQKGDIAEGYSVSREKKESFPLTVTSAQKNPTAFYLCASSHSGGGVDTQYFGPGTRLTVL.

The sample holds a few counts of this clone. CDR3 protein: CASSLAMDSRTQYF. CDR3 bases: TGTGCCAGCAGCTTAGCGATGGACTCCCGGACGCAGTATTTT. The rearrangement links TRBV7-2 to TRBJ2-3; D is perhaps TRBD2 (5 bases). Germline V gene data show CDR1 as SGHTA and CDR2 as FQGNSA. The germline V and J ends were trimmed by 0 bases and 9 bases, with 13 bases remaining between them. CDR3 length: 14 residues. The whole variable domain, filled in from reference TRBV7-2 and TRBJ2-3, reads GAGVSQSPSNKVTEKGKDVELRCDPISGHTALYWYRQSLGQGLEFLIYFQGNSAPDKSGLPSDRFSAERTGGSVSTLTIQRTQQEDSAVYLCASSLAMDSRTQYFGPGTRLTVL.

This clone has just a few counts. The chain combines TRBV18 with TRBJ2-1; 12 nucleotides line up with TRBD2. Germline assignment: CDR1 KGHSH and CDR2 LQKENI. The CDR3 covers 17 residues. The J segment lost 0 bases and the V segment lost 1 base, leaving 1 base of the junction unmatched. DNA of the CDR3: TGTGCCAGCTCACCACTGACTAGCGGGAGCTCCTACAATGAGCAGTTCTTC. Translating it yields CASSPLTSGSSYNEQFF.

The rearrangement joins TRBV7-9 to TRBJ2-5; the D gene is possibly TRBD1 (7 bases). The CDR3 runs to 16 residues. The germline CDR1 and CDR2 sequences are SEHNR and FQNEAQ (reference sequence). Trimming took off 5 bases at V and 0 bases at J, with 16 bases between the two ends. The CDR3 DNA reads TGTGCCAGCAGCCGGCGGGACAGAGAGTACCAAGAGACCCAGTACTTC. As protein: CASSRRDREYQETQYF. The variable domain in full, completed from reference TRBV7-9 and TRBJ2-5, reads DTGVSQNPRHKITKRGQNVTFRCDPISEHNRLYWYRQTLGQGPEFLTYFQNEAQLEKSRLLSDRFSAERPKGSFSTLEIQRTEQGDSAMYLCASSRRDREYQETQYFGPGTRLLVL.

The chain employs TRBV7-2 and TRBJ2-7, with D perhaps matching TRBD2 (6 bases). V was cut by 4 bases and J by 6 bases, with 19 bases left in between. Germline values: CDR1 SGHTA, CDR2 FQGNSA. There are 15 residues in the CDR3. The CDR3 sequence: CASSSWGGYLGEQYF. In DNA, the CDR3 is TGTGCCAGCAGCTCGTGGGGAGGTTATTTAGGCGAGCAGTACTTC.

This rearrangement joins TRBV7-9 to TRBJ1-1, with D possibly being TRBD1 (5 bases). V lost 1 base to trimming and J lost 1 base, with 13 bases between them. CDR1 SEHNR and CDR2 FQNEAQ come from the germline V gene (reference sequence). This CDR3 spans 16 amino acids. The CDR3 loop is CASSLGGKGKNTEAFF. The CDR3 DNA follows: TGTGCCAGCAGCTTAGGTGGCAAGGGGAAGAACACTGAAGCTTTCTTT.

Here the CDR3 reads CASSSGHPGETQYF. CDR3 DNA sequence: TGTGCCAGCAGCTCGGGACATCCAGGAGAGACCCAGTACTTC. The chain links TRBV7-2 to TRBJ2-5, with D possibly TRBD1 on 6 matching bases. CDR3 length: 14 residues. V was shortened by 4 bases and J by 4 bases, with 13 bases between the two germline ends. From germline, CDR1 is SGHTA and CDR2 FQGNSA.

This chain joins TRBV6-6 and TRBJ1-1, with 9 bases identical to TRBD1. Germline values: CDR1 MNHNY, CDR2 SVGAGI (reference sequence). The CDR3 loop spans 15 amino acids. J was trimmed by 4 bases and V by 6 bases; bases with no gene match: 9. CDR3 sequence (DNA): TGTGCCAGCAGCTACCCTCCGGACAGGGGCACTGAAGCTTTCTTT. This encodes CASSYPPDRGTEAFF.

The V gene is TRBV18, the J gene TRBJ2-7; possible D gene TRBD1, 5 bases. The CDR3 covers 13 residues. CDR1 and CDR2 from the germline V gene are KGHSH and LQKENI. V lost 1 base and J lost 2, with 6 bases in between. The CDR3 here is CASSPRQPYEQYF. The CDR3 DNA follows: TGTGCCAGCTCACCACGACAGCCCTACGAGCAGTACTTC.

The chain links TRBV7-3 to TRBJ2-5, with D possibly matching TRBD2 (7 bases). Germline CDR1 SGHTA, CDR2 FQGTGA. The CDR3 contains 16 residues. V lost 5 bases to trimming and J lost 5 bases, with 21 bases between them. The CDR3 region has the DNA TGTGCCAGCAGCCCTTACGTCGGGGGGCCACGGGAGACCCAGTACTTC. Amino acids: CASSPYVGGPRETQYF.

The chain combines TRBV30 with TRBJ1-6; D unresolved. The CDR3 has 14 residues. The germline V and J ends were trimmed by 4 bases and 5 bases, with 12 bases remaining between them. Germline assignment: CDR1 GTSNPN and CDR2 SVGIG (reference sequence). The CDR3 spells CAWTVLINNSPLHF. In DNA, the CDR3 is TGTGCCTGGACCGTACTTATAAATAATTCACCCCTCCACTTT.

This chain uses TRBV4-3 with TRBJ1-1, with D maybe TRBD1 (5 bases). Trimming took off 0 bases at V and 6 bases at J, with 14 bases between the two ends. Germline CDR1 LGHNA, CDR2 YSLEER. The CDR3 is 15 residues long. CDR3: CASSQEVSREAEAFF. CDR3 in DNA: TGCGCCAGCAGCCAAGAAGTGAGCAGGGAGGCTGAAGCTTTCTTT.